The 7 T cell receptor beta chains listed next were all sequenced from one sample in a study of identical twins. A single record per CDR3 protein comes from TCRdb applying MiXCR to the 5' RACE reads. The sample has under 800,000 distinct CDR3 sequences; roughly 20% are singletons. The same sample was also studied in work on T cells expressing NK-cell markers.

Sequenced input: PBMCs. Receptors originate from a woman under 30 in good health.

This clonotype was recorded only once. The chain employs TRBV18 and TRBJ2-1, with unresolved D. Looked up from germline, CDR1 is KGHSH and CDR2 is LQKENI. Trimming took off 2 bases at V and 7 bases at J, with 12 bases between the two ends. The CDR3 runs 14 residues. CDR3 nucleotides: TGTGCCAGCTCACCAGTCCTAGGTGAAAATGAGCAGTTCTTC. This codes for CASSPVLGENEQFF.

The sample holds a few counts of this clonotype. J is TRBJ1-1 and V is TRBV29-1; 8 bases match TRBD1. CDR3 length: 13 amino acids. The germline V gene encodes CDR1 SQVTM and CDR2 ANQGSEA. With V trimmed by 7 bases and J by 4 bases, 8 bases remained unmatched. For the CDR3, the DNA is TGCAGCGCAGACAGGGGTAAGGGCACTGAAGCTTTCTTT. It yields the protein CSADRGKGTEAFF.

The sample holds a few counts of this clonotype. The gene calls are TRBV20-1 and TRBJ2-3; 9 bases fit TRBD2. CDR1 is DFQATT and CDR2 is SNEGSKA in the germline V gene (reference sequence). The CDR3 length is 16 residues. V was pared by 4 bases and J by 3 bases, with 11 bases of the junction left unmatched. CDR3 bases: TGCAGTGCTATCGTTATCCTAGCGGGGATTACAGATACGCAGTATTTT. It translates to CSAIVILAGITDTQYF.

This clonotype was seen a few times. This sequence joins TRBV7-2 and TRBJ2-5; TRBD2 is a possible D gene (5 bases). The CDR3 totals 13 residues. Germline assignment: CDR1 SGHTA and CDR2 FQGNSA. In DNA form, the CDR3 reads TGTGCTACCAGCGTGAGGCGCGGGGAGACCCAGTACTTC. Translated, it gives CATSVRRGETQYF.

The V and J genes are TRBV5-6 and TRBJ2-7; D may be TRBD1 (6 bases). V lost 1 base and J lost 0, with 11 bases in between. CDR3 length: 15 amino acids. Germline V gene data show CDR1 as SGHDT and CDR2 as YYEEEE. Written as DNA, the CDR3 is TGTGCCAGCAGCTTGAGTGGCAGGGGCTCCTACGAGCAGTACTTC. Translation gives CASSLSGRGSYEQYF.

This chain uses TRBV9 with TRBJ2-6; 9 bases map to TRBD2. This CDR3 contains 19 residues. The germline V gene encodes CDR1 SGDLS and CDR2 YYNGEE. The V and J ends lost 0 bases and 0 bases, in that order; junction bases with no gene match: 7. The CDR3: CASSVVAGGDISGANVLTF. The CDR3 DNA reads TGTGCCAGCAGCGTAGTGGCGGGAGGGGATATCTCTGGGGCCAACGTCCTGACTTTC. Filled out from reference TRBV9 and TRBJ2-6, the complete variable domain reads DSGVTQTPKHLITATGQRVTLRCSPRSGDLSVYWYQQSLDQGLQFLIQYYNGEERAKGNILERFSAQQFPDLHSELNLSSLELGDSALYFCASSVVAGGDISGANVLTFGAGSRLTVL.

This clonotype came up a few times. The CDR3 bases are TGTGCCAGCAGTTCCTCCGGGACCTCGGTTGGCGAGCAGTACTTC. This translates into CASSSSGTSVGEQYF. The chain joins TRBV12-3 or TRBV12-4 to TRBJ2-7, with D perhaps TRBD1 or TRBD2 (5 bases each). V lost 4 bases, J lost 6 bases, and 19 bases lay in between. The CDR3 is 15 residues long.